This T cell receptor (beta chain) originates from a study of blood T cell repertoires in COVID-19. Study-level information: Sample material is recorded as cDNA or gDNA derived from T cells, B-cell-depleted T cells, or PBMCs.

Using immunoSEQ multiplex PCR, the repertoire was profiled, and TCRdb retains in-frame clones only, with some absent. The sample holds 150,000 to 200,000 clones, more than 75% seen once. V was pared by 6 bases and J by 6 bases, with 11 bases between. Germline V CDR1 and CDR2: SGHTA, FQGTGA. The CDR3 is 13 residues long. Material: peripheral blood. The clonotype originates from a man in his forties with active or convalescent COVID-19. The chain uses TRBV7-3 and TRBJ2-2, with D maybe TRBD2 (5 bases). The CDR3 sequence: CASRPPGAGELFF. The CDR3 nucleotides read TGTGCCAGCAGACCCCCCGGGGCCGGGGAGCTGTTTTTT.